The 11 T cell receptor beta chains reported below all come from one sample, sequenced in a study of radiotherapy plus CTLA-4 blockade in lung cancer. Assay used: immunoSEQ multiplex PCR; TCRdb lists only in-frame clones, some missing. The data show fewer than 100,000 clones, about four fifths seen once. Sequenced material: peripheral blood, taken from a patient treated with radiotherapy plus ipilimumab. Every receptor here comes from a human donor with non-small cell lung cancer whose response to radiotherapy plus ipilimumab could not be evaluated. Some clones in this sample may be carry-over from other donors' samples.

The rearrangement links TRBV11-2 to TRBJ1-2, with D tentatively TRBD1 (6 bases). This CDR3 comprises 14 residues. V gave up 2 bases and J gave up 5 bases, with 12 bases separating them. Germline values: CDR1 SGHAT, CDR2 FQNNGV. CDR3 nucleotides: TGTGCCAGCAGCTTATCTCGGACAGATTATGGCTACACCTTC. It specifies CASSLSRTDYGYTF. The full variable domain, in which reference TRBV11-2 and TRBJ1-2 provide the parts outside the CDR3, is EAGVAQSPRYKIIEKRQSVAFWCNPISGHATLYWYQQILGQGPKLLIQFQNNGVVDDSQLPKDRFSAERLKGVDSTLKIQPAKLEDSAVYLCASSLSRTDYGYTFGSGTRLTVV.

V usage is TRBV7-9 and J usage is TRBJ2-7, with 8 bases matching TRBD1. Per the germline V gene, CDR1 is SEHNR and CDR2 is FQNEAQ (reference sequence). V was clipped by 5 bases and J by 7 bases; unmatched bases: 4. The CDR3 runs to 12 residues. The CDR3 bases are TGTGCCAGCAGCGACGACAGGGGTGAGCAGTACTTC. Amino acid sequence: CASSDDRGEQYF.

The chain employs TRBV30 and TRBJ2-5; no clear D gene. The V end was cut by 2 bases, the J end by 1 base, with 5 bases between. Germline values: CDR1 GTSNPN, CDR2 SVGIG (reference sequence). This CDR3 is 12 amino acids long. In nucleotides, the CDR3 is TGTGCCTGGAGTAGCTCCCAAGAGACCCAGTACTTC. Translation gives CAWSSSQETQYF.

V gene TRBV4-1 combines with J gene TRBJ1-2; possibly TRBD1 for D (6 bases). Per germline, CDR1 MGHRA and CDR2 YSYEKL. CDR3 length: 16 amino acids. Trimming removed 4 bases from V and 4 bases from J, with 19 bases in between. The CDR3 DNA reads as TGCGCCAGCAGCCCCCGGACAGAAGCAGCAGGCTATGGCTACACCTTC. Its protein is CASSPRTEAAGYGYTF.

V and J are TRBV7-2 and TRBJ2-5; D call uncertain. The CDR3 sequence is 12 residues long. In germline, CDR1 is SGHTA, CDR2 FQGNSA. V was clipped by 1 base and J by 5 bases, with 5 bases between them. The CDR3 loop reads CASSLVRETQYF. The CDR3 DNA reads TGTGCCAGCAGCTTAGTCCGGGAGACCCAGTACTTC.

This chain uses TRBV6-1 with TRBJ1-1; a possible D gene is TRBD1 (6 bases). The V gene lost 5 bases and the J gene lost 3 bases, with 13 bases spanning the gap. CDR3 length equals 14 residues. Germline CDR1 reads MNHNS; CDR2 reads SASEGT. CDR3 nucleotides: TGTGCCAGCAGTTCCAGGGGTGGGGACACTGAAGCTTTCTTT. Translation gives CASSSRGGDTEAFF.

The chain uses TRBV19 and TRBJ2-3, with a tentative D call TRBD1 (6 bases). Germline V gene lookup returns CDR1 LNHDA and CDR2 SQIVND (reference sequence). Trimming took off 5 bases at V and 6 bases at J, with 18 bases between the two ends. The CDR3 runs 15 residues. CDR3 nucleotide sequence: TGTGCCAGTAGTCACACAGGGCCCGGGCGGGATACGCAGTATTTT. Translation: CASSHTGPGRDTQYF.

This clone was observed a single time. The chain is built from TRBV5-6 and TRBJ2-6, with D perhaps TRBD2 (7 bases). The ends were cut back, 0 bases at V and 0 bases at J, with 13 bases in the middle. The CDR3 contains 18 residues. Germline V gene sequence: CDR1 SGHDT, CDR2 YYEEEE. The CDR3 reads CASSLAEGGISGANVLTF. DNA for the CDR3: TGTGCCAGCAGCTTGGCAGAGGGGGGGATCTCTGGGGCCAACGTCCTGACTTTC.

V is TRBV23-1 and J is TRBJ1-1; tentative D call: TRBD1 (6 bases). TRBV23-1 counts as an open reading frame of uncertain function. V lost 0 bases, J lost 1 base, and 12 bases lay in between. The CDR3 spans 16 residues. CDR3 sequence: CASSQSKGQRNTEAFF. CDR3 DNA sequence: TGCGCCAGCAGTCAATCGAAAGGACAGCGGAACACTGAAGCTTTCTTT.

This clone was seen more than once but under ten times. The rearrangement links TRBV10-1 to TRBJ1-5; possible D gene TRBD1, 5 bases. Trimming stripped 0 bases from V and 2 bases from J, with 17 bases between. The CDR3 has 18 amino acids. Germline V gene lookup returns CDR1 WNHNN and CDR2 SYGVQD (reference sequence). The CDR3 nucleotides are TGCGCCAGCAGTGAGTCGGGGCGTCCCCTCTCGGGCAATCAGCCCCAGCATTTT. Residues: CASSESGRPLSGNQPQHF.

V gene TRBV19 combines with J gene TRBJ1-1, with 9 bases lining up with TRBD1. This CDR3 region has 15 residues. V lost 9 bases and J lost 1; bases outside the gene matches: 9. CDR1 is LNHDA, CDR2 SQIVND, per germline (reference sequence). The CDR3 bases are TGTGCCAGCCGGACAGGGGCGATCTCGAACACTGAAGCTTTCTTT. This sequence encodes CASRTGAISNTEAFF.